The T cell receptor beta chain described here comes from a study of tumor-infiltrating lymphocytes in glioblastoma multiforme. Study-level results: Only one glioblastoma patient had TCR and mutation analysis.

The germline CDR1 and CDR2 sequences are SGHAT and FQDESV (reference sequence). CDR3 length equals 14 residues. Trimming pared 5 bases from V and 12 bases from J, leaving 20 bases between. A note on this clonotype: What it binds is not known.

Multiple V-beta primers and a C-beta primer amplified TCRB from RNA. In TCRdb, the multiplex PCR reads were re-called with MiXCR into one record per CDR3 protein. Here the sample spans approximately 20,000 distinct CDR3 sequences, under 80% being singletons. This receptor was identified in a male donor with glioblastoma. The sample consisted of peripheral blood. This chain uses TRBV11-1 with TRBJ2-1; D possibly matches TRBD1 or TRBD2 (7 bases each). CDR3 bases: TGTGCCAGCAGCCCAGGGGGGGGATACGATGGGCAGTTCTTC. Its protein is CASSPGGGYDGQFF.